Described below is a single TCR beta chain sequence and its context. The CDR3 length is 11 residues. The V end was cut by 4 bases, the J end by 4 bases, with 4 bases between. The germline gives CDR1 LNHDA, CDR2 SQIVND (reference sequence). These data belong to a study of regulatory T cells in long-lasting Graves disease. Time point denoted: newly diagnosed GD, antithyroid drugs for less than 3 months. The TCR library was made from RNA that had been extracted from PBMCs in TRIzol. CDR3-region Arm-PCR and iRepertoire HTBI primers produced the TCR beta libraries. TCRdb reprocessed the multiplex PCR reads with MiXCR, giving one entry per CDR3 protein. The data contain about 430,000 distinct CDR3 sequences, 15% of them singletons. The same data also contributed to another study, on T cells in Graves' hyperthyroidism and ophthalmopathy. This second report adds: Exclusion of a patient resulted from uncontrolled infection, other autoimmune disease, pregnancy or lactation.

The sample consisted of peripheral blood mononuclear cells (PBMCs), taken at new diagnosis, from a patient treated with antithyroid drugs. This clonotype originated in a woman aged 35 to 49 with Graves disease. V gene TRBV19 combines with J gene TRBJ2-5; D is unresolved. The chain's CDR3 is CASSKAETQYF. The CDR3 DNA follows: TGTGCCAGTAGTAAGGCAGAGACCCAGTACTTC.